This passage covers 8 T cell receptor beta chains from one sample sequenced in a study of vaccination and CD4 T cells after COVID-19. Sequenced with the Oncomine TCR Beta short-read assay was DNA taken from cultured CD4+ T cells. TCRdb re-called the PCR reads with MiXCR, one entry per CDR3 protein. The repertoire includes some 10,000 distinct CDR3 sequences, approximately 58% of them detected once, and 12% sits in the top ten. The antigens these receptors bind are not known. Treatment meaning: approximately 9-day PBMC culture with coronavirus spike peptide pools or control peptides (ViraFEST assay). Sequenced here: cultured CD4+ T cells from blood, sampled after SARS-CoV-2 vaccination. These receptor sequences come from a human donor with COVID-19.

J is TRBJ2-3 and V is TRBV20-1, with 7 bases aligning to TRBD1. Germline V gives CDR1 DFQATT, CDR2 SNEGSKA (reference sequence). V was pared by 5 bases and J by 2 bases, with 10 bases of the junction left unmatched. The CDR3 has 15 residues. The CDR3 DNA reads TGCAGTGCTCAAACACAGGGGATGGTCACAGATACGCAGTATTTT. Encoded protein: CSAQTQGMVTDTQYF.

This clonotype was seen just once. This chain connects TRBV24-1 to TRBJ2-7; D not certain. Germline CDR1 and CDR2: KGHDR and SFDVKD. The CDR3 runs to 17 residues. Trimming took off 4 bases at V and 4 bases at J, with 22 bases between the two ends. Written as DNA, the CDR3 is TGTGCCACCAGTGACCGAGTCCCCATCCCTTACAAATACGAGCAGTACTTC. It encodes CATSDRVPIPYKYEQYF.

J is TRBJ1-5 and V is TRBV7-8, with 9 bases lining up with TRBD1. V was clipped by 0 bases and J by 7 bases; unmatched bases: 1. The germline V gene encodes CDR1 SGHVS and CDR2 FQNEAQ. This CDR3 region has 14 residues. The CDR3 region is CASSLATGGQPQHF. The CDR3 DNA reads as TGTGCCAGCAGCTTAGCGACAGGGGGACAGCCCCAGCATTTT.

This clonotype showed up just a few times. As DNA, the CDR3 is TGTGCCAGTAGTATTGGGGGCGCATGGAACACTGAAGCTTTCTTT. It encodes CASSIGGAWNTEAFF. The rearrangement uses TRBV19 and TRBJ1-1, with D possibly matching TRBD1 (6 bases). The V end lost 3 bases, the J end lost 1 base, and 12 bases lay between the germline ends. This CDR3 has 15 residues. Germline V gene sequence: CDR1 LNHDA, CDR2 SQIVND (reference sequence).

This chain uses TRBV20-1 with TRBJ1-1; no clear D. Trimming left V 6 bases short and J 4 bases short, with 6 bases between. The CDR3 contains 10 residues. Germline CDR1 is DFQATT and CDR2 is SNEGSKA (reference sequence). CDR3: CSAVGTEAFF. CDR3 coding DNA: TGCAGTGCGGTAGGCACTGAAGCTTTCTTT.

The chain joins TRBV10-3 to TRBJ2-2; D possibly corresponds to TRBD2 (6 bases). Germline V lookup: CDR1 ENHRY, CDR2 SYGVKD. V was shortened by 6 bases and J by 0 bases, with 8 bases between the two germline ends. CDR3 length equals 14 residues. The CDR3 bases are TGTGCCATCAGCGGACTAACGAACACCGGGGAGCTGTTTTTT. Amino acids: CAISGLTNTGELFF.

About this clonotype itself: One end of the junction is discordant with germline, which a read error may explain. The rearrangement links TRBV7-9 to TRBJ1-6; D perhaps matches TRBD1 (6 bases). The germline V gene encodes CDR1 SEHNR and CDR2 FQNEAQ (reference sequence). The CDR3 is 13 residues long. CDR3 loop: CVSNLSGVSPLHF. Written as DNA, the CDR3 is TGTGTCAGCAACTTATCAGGGGTCTCACCCCTCCACTTT.

This clonotype was detected only once. This chain connects TRBV6-1 to TRBJ1-3, with a possible D match to TRBD1 (5 bases). The CDR3 runs to 15 residues. CDR1 is MNHNS and CDR2 is SASEGT in the germline V gene. V lost 6 bases to trimming and J lost 2 bases, with 14 bases between them. The CDR3: CASRDTGGPGNTIYF. CDR3 sequence (DNA): TGTGCCAGCAGGGATACAGGAGGGCCTGGAAACACCATATATTTT.